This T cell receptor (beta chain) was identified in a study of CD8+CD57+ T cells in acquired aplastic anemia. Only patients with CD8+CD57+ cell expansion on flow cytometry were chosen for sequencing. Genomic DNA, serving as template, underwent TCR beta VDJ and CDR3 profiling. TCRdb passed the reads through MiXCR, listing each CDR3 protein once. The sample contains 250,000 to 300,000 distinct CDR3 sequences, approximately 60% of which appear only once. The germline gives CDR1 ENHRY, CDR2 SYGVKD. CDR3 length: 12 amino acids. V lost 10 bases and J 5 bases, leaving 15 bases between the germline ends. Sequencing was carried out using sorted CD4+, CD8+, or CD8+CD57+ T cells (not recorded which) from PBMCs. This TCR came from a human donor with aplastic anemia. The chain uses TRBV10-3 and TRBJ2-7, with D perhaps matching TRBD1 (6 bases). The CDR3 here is CASIGQNHEQYF. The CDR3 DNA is TGTGCCAGCATAGGACAGAACCACGAGCAGTACTTC.